The entry below gives a single T cell receptor (beta chain) sequence along with its context. Its target is unknown. This sample is part of a study of T cells expressing NK-cell markers. Overall study context: Sequencing of TCR beta repertoires drew on sorted CD3+CD56+NKG2C+, CD3+CD56+NKG2C- and CD3+CD56-NKG2C+ T cells. Study conclusions and caveats: The leading position in the CD3+CD56-NKG2C+ fraction of a few donors also went to these clonotypes.

The CDR3 is 13 amino acids. Germline CDR1 SGHTA, CDR2 FQGNSA. Following a re-call of the 5' RACE reads, TCRdb has one entry per CDR3 protein and lacks DNA. Recorded for this sample: about 15,000 distinct CDR3 sequences. The sequenced sample consisted of blood T cells: a sorted CD56 or NKG2C T cell subset, CD4+ or CD8+ T cells, or bulk PBMC T cells (not recorded which). The sequence was obtained from a man aged 18-69 years in good health. V gene TRBV7-2 combines with J gene TRBJ1-2; there is no DNA to check the TCRdb D call of TRBD1. The CDR3 is CASTPGHNYGYTF.